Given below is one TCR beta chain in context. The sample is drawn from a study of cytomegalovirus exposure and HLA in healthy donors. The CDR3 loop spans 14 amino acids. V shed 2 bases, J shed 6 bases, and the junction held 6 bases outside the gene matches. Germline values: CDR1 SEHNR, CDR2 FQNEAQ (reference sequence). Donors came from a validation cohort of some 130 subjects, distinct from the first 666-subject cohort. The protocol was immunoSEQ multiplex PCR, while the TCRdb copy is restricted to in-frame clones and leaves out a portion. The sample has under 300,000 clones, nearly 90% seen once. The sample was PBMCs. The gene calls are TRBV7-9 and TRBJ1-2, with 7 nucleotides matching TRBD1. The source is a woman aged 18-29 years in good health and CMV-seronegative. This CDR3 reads CASSLSDRVHGYTF. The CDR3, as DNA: TGTGCCAGCAGCTTATCTGACAGGGTCCATGGCTACACCTTC. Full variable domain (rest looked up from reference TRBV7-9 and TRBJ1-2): DTGVSQNPRHKITKRGQNVTFRCDPISEHNRLYWYRQTLGQGPEFLTYFQNEAQLEKSRLLSDRFSAERPKGSFSTLEIQRTEQGDSAMYLCASSLSDRVHGYTFGSGTRLTVV.